This TCR beta chain comes out of a study of T cell repertoires in MIS-A myocarditis. TCRdb's table, derived via immunoSEQ multiplex PCR, lists solely in-frame clones and lacks some. The table has around 6,000 clones, 65% to 85% seen once. The CDR3 is made up of 13 amino acids. V dropped 0 bases and J dropped 6 bases, with 9 bases sitting between them. Germline V gene lookup returns CDR1 SGDLS and CDR2 YYNGEE. This receptor was taken from a man younger than 35 with fulminant myocarditis from multisystem inflammatory syndrome in adults (MIS-A) after COVID-19. Sequencing was performed on interventricular septum heart tissue obtained at autopsy. This rearrangement joins TRBV9 to TRBJ1-1; no clear D. In DNA form, the CDR3 reads TGTGCCAGCAGCGTAGGAGCGGGCGCTGAAGCTTTCTTT. It specifies CASSVGAGAEAFF.